The present entry profiles one TCR beta chain with its context. Its antigen is not known. This was a survey-level run. Data came from immunoSEQ multiplex PCR; TCRdb stores just in-frame clones and leaves some out. The sample lists approximately 19,000 clones, over 65% occurring once. J gave up 6 bases and V 5 bases, and 7 bases lay outside the gene matches. This CDR3 is built from 14 residues. Germline loops: CDR1 PRHDT, CDR2 FYEKMQ (reference sequence). The data belong to a study of STAT5B mutations in CD4+ large granular lymphocyte leukemia. Control samples were healthy donors' buffy coats. Overall study findings and caveats: Main leukemic clonotypes were patient-specific, but roughly 25% appeared at low frequency elsewhere. Without HLA matching, higher CD4+ than CD8+ T-LGLL clonality could reflect small sample size.

The clonotype comes from a human donor in good health. The rearrangement uses TRBV13 and TRBJ1-1, with 9 bases aligning to TRBD1. Source material: CD4+ T cells from blood buffy coats. The DNA of the CDR3 is TGTGCCAGCAGCCCGACAGGGGGAGGTGCTGAAGCTTTCTTT. Its protein product is CASSPTGGGAEAFF.